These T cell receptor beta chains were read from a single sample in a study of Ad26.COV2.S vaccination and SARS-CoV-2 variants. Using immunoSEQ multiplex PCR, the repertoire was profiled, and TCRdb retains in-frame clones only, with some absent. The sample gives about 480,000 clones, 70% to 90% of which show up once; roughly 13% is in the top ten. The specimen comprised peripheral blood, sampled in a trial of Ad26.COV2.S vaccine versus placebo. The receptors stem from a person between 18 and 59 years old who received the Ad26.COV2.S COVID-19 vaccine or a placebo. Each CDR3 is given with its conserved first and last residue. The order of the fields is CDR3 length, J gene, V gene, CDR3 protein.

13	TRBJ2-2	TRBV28	CAAGGTGIGELFF
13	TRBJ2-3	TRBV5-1	CASSPDGLYTQYF
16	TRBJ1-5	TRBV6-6	CASRRTGDYSNQPQHF
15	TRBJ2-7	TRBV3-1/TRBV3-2	CASSQVPSVTYEQYF
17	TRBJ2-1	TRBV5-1	CASSSSGIGSSYNEQFF
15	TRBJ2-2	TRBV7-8	CASSLVTPGAGELFF
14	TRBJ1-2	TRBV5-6	CASSLGGTGSGYTF
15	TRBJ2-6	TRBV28	CASSLSTPGANVLTF
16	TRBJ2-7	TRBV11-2	CASSPSAGTVNYEQYF
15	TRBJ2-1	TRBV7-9	CASTHEAGGHNEQFF
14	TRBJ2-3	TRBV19	CASREQPSTDTQYF
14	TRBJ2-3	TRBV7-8	CASSYVSSTDTQYF
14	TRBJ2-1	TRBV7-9	CASSLSSSYNEQFF
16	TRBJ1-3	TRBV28	CASSGEPGFSGNTIYF
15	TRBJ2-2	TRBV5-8	CASSLYRGRVGELFF
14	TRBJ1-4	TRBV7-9	CASSPGGTNEKLFF
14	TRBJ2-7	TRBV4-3	CASSQLAGVKEQYF
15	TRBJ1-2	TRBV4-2	CASSQQGGRGYGYTF
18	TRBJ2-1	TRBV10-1	CASSESFLAGGSYNEQFF
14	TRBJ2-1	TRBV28	CASQAQAPYNEQFF
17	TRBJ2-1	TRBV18	CASSPLTTSGRINEQFF
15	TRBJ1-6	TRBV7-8	CASSLGPGFNSPLHF
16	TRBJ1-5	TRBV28	CASSLLVGQGNQPQHF
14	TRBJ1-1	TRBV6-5	CASNPSGTITEAFF
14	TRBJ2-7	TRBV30	CAWTPGQTYYEQYF
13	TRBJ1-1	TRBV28	CASSFNYNTEAFF
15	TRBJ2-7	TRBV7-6	CASSLLAGRYHEQYF
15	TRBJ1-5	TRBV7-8	CASSSGTGVNQPQHF
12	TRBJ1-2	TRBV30	CAWSGSIGGYTF
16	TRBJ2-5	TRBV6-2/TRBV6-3	CASSSLTSPNQETQYF
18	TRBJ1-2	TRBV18	CASSHRTAPGAIGYGYTF
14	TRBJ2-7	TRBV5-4	CASSPPGTLYEQYF
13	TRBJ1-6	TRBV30	CAWSQGRNSPLHF
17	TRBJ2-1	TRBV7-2	CASRKAKTGLAGNEQFF
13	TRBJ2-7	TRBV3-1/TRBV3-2	CASSLRVTYEQYF